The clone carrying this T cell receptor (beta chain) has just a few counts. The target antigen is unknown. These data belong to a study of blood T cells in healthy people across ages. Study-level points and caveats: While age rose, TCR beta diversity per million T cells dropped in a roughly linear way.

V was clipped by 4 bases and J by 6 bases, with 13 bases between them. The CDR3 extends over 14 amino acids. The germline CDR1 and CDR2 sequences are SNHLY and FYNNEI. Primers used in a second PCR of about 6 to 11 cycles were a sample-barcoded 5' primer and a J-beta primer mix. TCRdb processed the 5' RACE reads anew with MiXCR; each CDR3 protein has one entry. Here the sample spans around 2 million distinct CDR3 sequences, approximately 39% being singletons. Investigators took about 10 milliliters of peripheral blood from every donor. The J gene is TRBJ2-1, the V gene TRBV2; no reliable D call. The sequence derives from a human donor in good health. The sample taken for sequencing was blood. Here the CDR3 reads CASSGNAPPNEQFF. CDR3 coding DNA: TGTGCCAGCAGTGGAAACGCCCCCCCCAATGAGCAGTTCTTC.